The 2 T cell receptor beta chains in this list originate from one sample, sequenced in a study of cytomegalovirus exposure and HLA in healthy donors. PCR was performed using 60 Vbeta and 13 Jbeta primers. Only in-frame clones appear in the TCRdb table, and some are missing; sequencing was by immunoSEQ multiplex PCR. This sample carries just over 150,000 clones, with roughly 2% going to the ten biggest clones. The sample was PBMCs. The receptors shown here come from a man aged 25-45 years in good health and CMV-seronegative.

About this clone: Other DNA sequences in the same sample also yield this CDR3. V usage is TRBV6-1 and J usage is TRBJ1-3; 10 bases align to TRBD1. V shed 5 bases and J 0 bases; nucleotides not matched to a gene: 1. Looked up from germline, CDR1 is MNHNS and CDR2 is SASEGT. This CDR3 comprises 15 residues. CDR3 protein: CASSRDRGSGNTIYF. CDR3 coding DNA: TGTGCCAGCAGTCGGGACAGGGGCTCTGGAAACACCATATATTTT.

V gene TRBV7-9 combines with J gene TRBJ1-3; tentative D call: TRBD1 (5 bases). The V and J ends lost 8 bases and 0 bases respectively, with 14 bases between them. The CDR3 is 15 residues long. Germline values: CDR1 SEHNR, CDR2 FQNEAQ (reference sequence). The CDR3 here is CASREAGLSGNTIYF. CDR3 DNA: TGTGCCAGCCGAGAGGCGGGACTCTCTGGAAACACCATATATTTT.